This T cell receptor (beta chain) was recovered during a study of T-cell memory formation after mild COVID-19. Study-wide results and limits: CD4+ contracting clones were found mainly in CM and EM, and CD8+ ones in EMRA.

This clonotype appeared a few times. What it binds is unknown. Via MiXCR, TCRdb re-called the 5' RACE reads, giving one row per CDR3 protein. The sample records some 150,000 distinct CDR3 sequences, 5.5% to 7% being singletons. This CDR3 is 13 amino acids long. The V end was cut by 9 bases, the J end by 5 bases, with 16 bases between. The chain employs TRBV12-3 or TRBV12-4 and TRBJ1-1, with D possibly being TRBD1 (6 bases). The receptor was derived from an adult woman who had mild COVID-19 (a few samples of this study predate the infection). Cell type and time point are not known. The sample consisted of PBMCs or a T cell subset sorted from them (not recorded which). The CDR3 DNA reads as TGTGCCAGTCAGGGGAACCAGGGGACTGAAGCTTTCTTT. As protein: CASQGNQGTEAFF.